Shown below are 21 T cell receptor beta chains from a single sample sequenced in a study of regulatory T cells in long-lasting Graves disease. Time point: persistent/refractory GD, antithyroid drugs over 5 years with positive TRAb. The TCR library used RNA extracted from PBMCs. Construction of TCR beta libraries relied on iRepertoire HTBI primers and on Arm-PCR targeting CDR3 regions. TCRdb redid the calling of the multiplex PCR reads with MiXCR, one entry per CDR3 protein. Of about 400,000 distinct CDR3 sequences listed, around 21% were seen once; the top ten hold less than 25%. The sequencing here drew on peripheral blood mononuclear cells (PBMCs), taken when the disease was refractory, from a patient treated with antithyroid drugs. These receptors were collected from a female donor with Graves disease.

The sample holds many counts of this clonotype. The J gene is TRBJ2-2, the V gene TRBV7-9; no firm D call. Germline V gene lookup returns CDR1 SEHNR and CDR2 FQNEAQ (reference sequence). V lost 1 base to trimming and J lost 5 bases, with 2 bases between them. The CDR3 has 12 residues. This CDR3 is CASSLVTGELFF. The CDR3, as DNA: TGTGCCAGCAGCTTAGTGACCGGGGAGCTGTTTTTT.

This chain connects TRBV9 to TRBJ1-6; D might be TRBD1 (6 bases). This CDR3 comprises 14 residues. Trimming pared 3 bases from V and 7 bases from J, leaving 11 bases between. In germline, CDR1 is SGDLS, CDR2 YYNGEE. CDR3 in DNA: TGTGCCAGCAGCGCGGGACAAGAAAATTCACCCCTCCACTTT. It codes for CASSAGQENSPLHF.

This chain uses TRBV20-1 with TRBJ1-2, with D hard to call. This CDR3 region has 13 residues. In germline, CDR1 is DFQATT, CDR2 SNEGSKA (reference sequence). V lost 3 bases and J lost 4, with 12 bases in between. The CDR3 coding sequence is TGCAGTGCTAGGGGCCGGGCCGGCTATGGCTACACCTTC. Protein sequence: CSARGRAGYGYTF.

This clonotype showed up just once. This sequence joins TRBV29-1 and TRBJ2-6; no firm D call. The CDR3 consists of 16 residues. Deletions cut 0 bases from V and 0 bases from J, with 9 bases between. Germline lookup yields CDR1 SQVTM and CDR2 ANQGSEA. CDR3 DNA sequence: TGCAGCGTTGAAGACCCCTTAGACTCTGGGGCCAACGTCCTGACTTTC. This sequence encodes CSVEDPLDSGANVLTF. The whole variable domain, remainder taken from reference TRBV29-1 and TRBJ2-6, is SAVISQKPSRDICQRGTSLTIQCQVDSQVTMMFWYRQQPGQSLTLIATANQGSEATYESGFVIDKFPISRPNLTFSTLTVSNMSPEDSSIYLCSVEDPLDSGANVLTFGAGSRLTVL.

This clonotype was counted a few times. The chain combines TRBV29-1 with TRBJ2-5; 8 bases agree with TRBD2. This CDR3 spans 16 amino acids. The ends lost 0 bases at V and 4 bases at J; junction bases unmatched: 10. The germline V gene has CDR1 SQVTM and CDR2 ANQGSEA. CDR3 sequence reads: CSVEEFRLRGGETQYF. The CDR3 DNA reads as TGCAGCGTTGAAGAATTCAGGCTACGGGGGGGAGAGACCCAGTACTTC.

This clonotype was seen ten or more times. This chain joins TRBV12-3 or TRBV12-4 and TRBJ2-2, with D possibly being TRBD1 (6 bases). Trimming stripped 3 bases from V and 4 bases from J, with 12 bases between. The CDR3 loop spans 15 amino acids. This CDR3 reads CASSFVLGGTGELFF. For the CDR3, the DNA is TGTGCCAGCAGTTTTGTCTTAGGGGGCACCGGGGAGCTGTTTTTT.

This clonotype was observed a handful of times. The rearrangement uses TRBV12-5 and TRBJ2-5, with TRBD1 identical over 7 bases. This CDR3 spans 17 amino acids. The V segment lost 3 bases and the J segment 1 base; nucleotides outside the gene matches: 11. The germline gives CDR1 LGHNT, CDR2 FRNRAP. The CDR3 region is CASGFTLPGGPQETQYF. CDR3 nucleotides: TGTGCTAGTGGTTTTACGCTTCCAGGGGGACCCCAAGAGACCCAGTACTTC.

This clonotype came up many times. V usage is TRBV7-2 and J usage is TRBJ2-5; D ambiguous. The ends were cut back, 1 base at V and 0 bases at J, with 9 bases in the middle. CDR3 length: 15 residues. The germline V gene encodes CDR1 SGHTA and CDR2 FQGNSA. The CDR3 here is CASSLGSGYQETQYF. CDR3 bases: TGTGCCAGCAGCTTAGGATCCGGCTACCAAGAGACCCAGTACTTC.

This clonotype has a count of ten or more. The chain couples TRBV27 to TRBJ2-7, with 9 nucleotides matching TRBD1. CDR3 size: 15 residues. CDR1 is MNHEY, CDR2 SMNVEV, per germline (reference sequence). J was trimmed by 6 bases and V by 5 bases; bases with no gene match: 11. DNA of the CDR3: TGTGCCAGCAGTCCAGGGACAGGGACTTTGGGCGAGCAGTACTTC. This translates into CASSPGTGTLGEQYF.

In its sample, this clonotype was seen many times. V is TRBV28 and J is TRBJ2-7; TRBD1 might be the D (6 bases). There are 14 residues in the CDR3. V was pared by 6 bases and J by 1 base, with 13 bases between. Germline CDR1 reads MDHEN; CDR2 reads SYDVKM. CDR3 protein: CASRGIQGSYEQYF. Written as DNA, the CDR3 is TGTGCCAGCAGGGGGATACAGGGTTCCTACGAGCAGTACTTC.

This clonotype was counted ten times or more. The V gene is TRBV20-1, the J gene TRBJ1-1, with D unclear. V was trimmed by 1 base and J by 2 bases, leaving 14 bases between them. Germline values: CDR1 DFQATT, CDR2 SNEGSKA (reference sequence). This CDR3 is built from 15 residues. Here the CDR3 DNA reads TGCAGTGCTAGAGGAGGCCGGACGGTCAACACTGAAGCTTTCTTT. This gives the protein CSARGGRTVNTEAFF.

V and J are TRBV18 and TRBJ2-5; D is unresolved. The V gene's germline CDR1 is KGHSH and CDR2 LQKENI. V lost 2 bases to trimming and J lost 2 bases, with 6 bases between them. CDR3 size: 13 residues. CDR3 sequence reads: CASSPNGQETQYF. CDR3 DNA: TGTGCCAGCTCACCAAACGGTCAAGAGACCCAGTACTTC.

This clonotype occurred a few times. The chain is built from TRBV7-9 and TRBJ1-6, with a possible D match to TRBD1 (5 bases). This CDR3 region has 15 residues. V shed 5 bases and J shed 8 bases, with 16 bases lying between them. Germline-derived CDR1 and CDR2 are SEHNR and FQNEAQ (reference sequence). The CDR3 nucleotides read TGTGCCAGCAGCCAGGGACCGGTGGTTTATTCACCCCTCCACTTT. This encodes CASSQGPVVYSPLHF.

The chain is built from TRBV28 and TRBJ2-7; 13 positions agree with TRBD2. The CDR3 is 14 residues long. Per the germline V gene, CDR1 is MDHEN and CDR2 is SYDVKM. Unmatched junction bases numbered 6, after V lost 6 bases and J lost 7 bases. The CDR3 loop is CASRRTSGSQEQYF. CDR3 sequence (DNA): TGTGCCAGCAGGAGGACTAGCGGGAGTCAAGAGCAGTACTTC.

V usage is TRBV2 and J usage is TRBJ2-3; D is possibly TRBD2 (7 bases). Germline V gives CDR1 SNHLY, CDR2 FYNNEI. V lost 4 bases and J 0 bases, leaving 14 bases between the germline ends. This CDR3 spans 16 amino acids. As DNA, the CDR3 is TGTGCCAGCAGTGGGGGGGGCAATCCTAGCACAGATACGCAGTATTTT. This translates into CASSGGGNPSTDTQYF.

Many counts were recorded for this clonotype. Here the CDR3 DNA reads TGTGCCAGCAGTTTACCAGGCGGTTACGGTAATGAAAAACTGTTTTTT. Amino acid sequence: CASSLPGGYGNEKLFF. The chain carries TRBV28 and TRBJ1-4; D not resolved. The germline gives CDR1 MDHEN, CDR2 SYDVKM. This CDR3 contains 16 residues. V lost 2 bases and J 4 bases, leaving 14 bases between the germline ends.

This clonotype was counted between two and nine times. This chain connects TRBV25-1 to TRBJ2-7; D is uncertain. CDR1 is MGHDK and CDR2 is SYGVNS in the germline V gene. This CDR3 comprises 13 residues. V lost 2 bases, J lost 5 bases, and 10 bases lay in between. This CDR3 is CASSELGGDEQYF. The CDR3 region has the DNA TGTGCCAGCAGTGAACTGGGCGGCGACGAGCAGTACTTC.

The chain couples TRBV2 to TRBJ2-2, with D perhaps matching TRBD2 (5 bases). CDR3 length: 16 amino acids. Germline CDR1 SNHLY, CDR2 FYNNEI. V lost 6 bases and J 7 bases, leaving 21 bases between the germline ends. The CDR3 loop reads CASRESLRLPHGELFF. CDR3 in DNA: TGTGCCAGCAGGGAGAGCTTAAGACTACCACACGGGGAGCTGTTTTTT.

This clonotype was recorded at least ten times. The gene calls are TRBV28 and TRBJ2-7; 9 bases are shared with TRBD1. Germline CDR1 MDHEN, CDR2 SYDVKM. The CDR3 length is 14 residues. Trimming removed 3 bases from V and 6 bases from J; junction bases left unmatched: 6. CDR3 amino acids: CASSFPGTGIEQYF. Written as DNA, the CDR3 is TGTGCCAGCAGTTTCCCGGGGACAGGGATCGAGCAGTACTTC.

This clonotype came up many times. The CDR3 protein is CASSFDSTDTQYF. The CDR3 DNA reads TGTGCCAGCAGTTTCGACAGCACAGATACGCAGTATTTT. V gene TRBV12-3 or TRBV12-4 combines with J gene TRBJ2-3; unclear D gene. Trimming shortened V by 3 bases and J by 0 bases, and 4 bases separated the two germline ends. There are 13 residues in the CDR3.

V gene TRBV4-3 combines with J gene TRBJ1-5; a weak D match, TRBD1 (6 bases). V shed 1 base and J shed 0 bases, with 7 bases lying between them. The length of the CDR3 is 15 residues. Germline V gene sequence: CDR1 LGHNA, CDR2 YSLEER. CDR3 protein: CASSQVTGSNQPQHF. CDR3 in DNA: TGCGCCAGCAGCCAAGTGACAGGTAGCAATCAGCCCCAGCATTTT.